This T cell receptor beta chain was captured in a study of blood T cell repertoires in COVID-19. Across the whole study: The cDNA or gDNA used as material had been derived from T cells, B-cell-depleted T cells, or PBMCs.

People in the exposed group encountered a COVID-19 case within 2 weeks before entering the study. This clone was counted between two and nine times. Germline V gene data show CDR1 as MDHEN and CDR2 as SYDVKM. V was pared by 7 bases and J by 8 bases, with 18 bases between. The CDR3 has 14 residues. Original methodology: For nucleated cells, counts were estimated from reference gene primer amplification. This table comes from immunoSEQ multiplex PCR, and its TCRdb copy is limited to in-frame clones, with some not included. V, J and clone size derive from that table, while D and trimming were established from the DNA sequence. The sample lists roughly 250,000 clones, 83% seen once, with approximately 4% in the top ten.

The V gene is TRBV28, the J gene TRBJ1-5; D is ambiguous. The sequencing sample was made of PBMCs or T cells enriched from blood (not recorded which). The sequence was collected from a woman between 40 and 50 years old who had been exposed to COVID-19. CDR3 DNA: TGTGCCAGCAACATCCCGGGGTCTGGCGAGCCCCAGCATTTT. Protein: CASNIPGSGEPQHF.